This TCR beta chain appears in the sequencing data of a study of Ad26.COV2.S vaccination and SARS-CoV-2 variants. Treatment here: around 19 received Ad26.COV2.S at low or high dose, single or two shots; a few received placebo; per-sample allocation not given. Material that was analyzed had been drawn on day 63 after the first vaccine or placebo injection. The CDR3 is made up of 14 amino acids. With 8 bases removed from V and 1 base from J, the gap between germline ends came to 15 bases. The germline gives CDR1 MNHEY, CDR2 SVGAGI. Profiling relied on immunoSEQ multiplex PCR, and the TCRdb table lists in-frame clones only, not all of them. The sample contains hundreds of thousands of clones, 87% of which appear only once.

The TCR sequence derives from a person between 18 and 60 years old who received the Ad26.COV2.S COVID-19 vaccine or a placebo. The V call is TRBV6-5, the J call TRBJ2-7; no definite D call. Sequences were derived from peripheral blood, sampled in a trial of Ad26.COV2.S vaccine versus placebo. The CDR3 DNA reads as TGTGCCAGCGGCCCCTCCCCCGGGTCCTACGAGCAGTACTTC. Amino acids: CASGPSPGSYEQYF.